The 22 T cell receptor beta chains listed next were all sequenced from one sample in a study of CD8+ T cells in alopecia areata. As the sequencing template, cDNA was produced by extracting RNA and reverse transcribing it. Clones were sequenced by immunoSEQ multiplex PCR, and TCRdb holds only the in-frame ones, with some missing. The sample consists of some 190,000 clones, 60% of them appearing once. This sample's treatment: oral pan-JAK inhibitor, 5-10 mg twice daily. The sample here was CD4+ T cells sorted from blood, taken at week 24, from a patient treated with tofacitinib. The receptors were gathered from a human donor with alopecia areata.

CDR3 sequence reads: CASSYSGKSGGYTF. As DNA, the CDR3 is TGTGCCAGCAGTTACTCTGGGAAGTCCGGGGGCTACACCTTC. The J gene is TRBJ1-2, the V gene TRBV6-5, with D hard to call. The CDR3 has 14 residues. Germline V gene lookup returns CDR1 MNHEY and CDR2 SVGAGI. V lost 0 bases to trimming and J lost 8 bases, with 13 bases between them.

The chain carries TRBV15 and TRBJ1-6; TRBD1 agrees at 8 bases. CDR3 length: 14 residues. V lost 5 bases, J lost 8 bases, and 5 bases stayed unmatched. Germline values: CDR1 LNHNV, CDR2 YYDKDF (reference sequence). The CDR3 DNA sequence: TGTGCCACCAGCGAGGCAGGGGGCTATTCACCCCTCCACTTT. Translated: CATSEAGGYSPLHF.

This chain connects TRBV30 to TRBJ2-5, with a weak D call TRBD1 (6 bases). The V gene lost 4 bases and the J gene lost 3 bases, with 12 bases spanning the gap. There are 13 residues in the CDR3. From germline, CDR1 is GTSNPN and CDR2 SVGIG (reference sequence). The CDR3 DNA reads TGTGCCTGGACACGGACAGATGAAGAGACCCAGTACTTC. This gives the protein CAWTRTDEETQYF.

This clone was observed a handful of times. This chain joins TRBV10-3 and TRBJ2-7; TRBD1 matches 7 bases. Germline trimming cut 11 bases from V and 0 bases from J; bases unmatched to any gene: 10. This CDR3 contains 14 residues. Germline V gene sequence: CDR1 ENHRY, CDR2 SYGVKD. The CDR3: CAAGGRTNSYEQYF. In DNA, the CDR3 is TGTGCCGCAGGGGGTAGGACCAACTCCTACGAGCAGTACTTC.

The rearrangement joins TRBV30 to TRBJ1-5; 12 nucleotides match TRBD1. This CDR3 contains 17 residues. Germline CDR1 reads GTSNPN; CDR2 reads SVGIG (reference sequence). The J segment lost 3 bases and the V segment lost 1 base, leaving 7 bases of the junction unmatched. In DNA form, the CDR3 reads TGTGCCTGGAGTGCTGGGGACAGGGGGCTACTCAATCAGCCCCAGCATTTT. Translation: CAWSAGDRGLLNQPQHF.

The chain is built from TRBV5-6 and TRBJ2-2, with 8 bases aligning to TRBD2. After removal of 1 base from V and 2 bases from J, the junction contained 4 bases not matched to a gene. The CDR3 is 16 residues long. Per the germline V gene, CDR1 is SGHDT and CDR2 is YYEEEE. CDR3 nucleotides: TGTGCCAGCAGCTTGAGAGCGGGAGCTAACACCGGGGAGCTGTTTTTT. This translates into CASSLRAGANTGELFF.

The J gene is TRBJ1-6, the V gene TRBV7-9; D may be TRBD1 (5 bases). The CDR3 extends over 14 amino acids. Trimming stripped 1 base from V and 9 bases from J, with 10 bases between. Germline values: CDR1 SEHNR, CDR2 FQNEAQ (reference sequence). The CDR3 region has the DNA TGTGCCAGCAGCTTAGGGGGGATCGGTTCACCCCTCCACTTT. Translating it yields CASSLGGIGSPLHF.

The table lists this clone with a few counts. V is TRBV29-1 and J is TRBJ2-1; D gene ambiguous. Germline V gene data show CDR1 as SQVTM and CDR2 as ANQGSEA. The V end was cut by 2 bases, the J end by 12 bases, with 17 bases between. CDR3 length: 13 amino acids. The CDR3 nucleotides read TGCAGCGTTGAAAAGTCGACCCACCTAGGGCAGTTCTTC. Its protein product is CSVEKSTHLGQFF.

As regards this clone: Within the sample, other DNA sequences also encode this same CDR3. The rearrangement links TRBV15 to TRBJ2-3; no definite D call. Trimming pared 0 bases from V and 0 bases from J, leaving 7 bases between. The CDR3 length is 15 residues. The germline V gene has CDR1 LNHNV and CDR2 YYDKDF (reference sequence). The CDR3 coding sequence is TGTGCCACCAGCAGAGATCTCGACAGCACAGATACGCAGTATTTT. The encoded protein is CATSRDLDSTDTQYF.

V usage is TRBV30 and J usage is TRBJ2-5; D could derive from TRBD1 or TRBD2 (6 bases each). Germline values: CDR1 GTSNPN, CDR2 SVGIG (reference sequence). Trimming took 4 bases from V and 3 from J, leaving 9 bases between them. The CDR3 runs 12 residues. CDR3 in amino acids: CAWNRGEETQYF. CDR3 sequence (DNA): TGTGCCTGGAATAGGGGGGAAGAGACCCAGTACTTC.

This sequence joins TRBV5-1 and TRBJ2-2; D not certain. This CDR3 has 12 residues. Germline V gene sequence: CDR1 SGHRS, CDR2 YFSETQ. Trimming left V 6 bases short and J 6 bases short, with 9 bases between. The chain's CDR3 is CASTLGAGELFF. CDR3 nucleotide sequence: TGCGCCAGCACCTTAGGAGCCGGGGAGCTGTTTTTT.

This clone is a singleton in its sample. This chain joins TRBV7-3 and TRBJ1-1; D unclear. V lost 4 bases and J 0 bases, leaving 6 bases between the germline ends. Germline V lookup: CDR1 SGHTA, CDR2 FQGTGA. The CDR3 has 13 amino acids. The CDR3 sequence is CASSSGMNTEAFF. The CDR3 region has the DNA TGTGCCAGCAGCTCCGGAATGAACACTGAAGCTTTCTTT.

This clone appeared a few times. The CDR3 is CSVEDFMRRGGTDTQYF. CDR3 bases: TGCAGCGTTGAAGATTTCATGAGGCGGGGTGGCACAGATACGCAGTATTTT. V and J are TRBV29-1 and TRBJ2-3, with a tentative D call TRBD2 (6 bases). This CDR3 comprises 17 residues. CDR1 and CDR2 from the germline V gene are SQVTM and ANQGSEA. The V end lost 0 bases, the J end lost 1 base, and 17 bases lay between the germline ends.

The chain combines TRBV27 with TRBJ2-1; D is uncertain. Trimming took off 4 bases at V and 3 bases at J, with 22 bases between the two ends. CDR3 length equals 18 residues. Germline V gene sequence: CDR1 MNHEY, CDR2 SMNVEV (reference sequence). The CDR3 sequence is CASSWMGPNPTLYNEQFF. The DNA for the CDR3 is TGTGCCAGCAGTTGGATGGGTCCTAACCCAACGCTCTACAATGAGCAGTTCTTC.

V is TRBV30 and J is TRBJ1-2, with D uncertain. Looked up from germline, CDR1 is GTSNPN and CDR2 is SVGIG (reference sequence). This CDR3 has 14 amino acids. V was clipped by 4 bases and J by 2 bases, with 14 bases between them. The CDR3 here is CAWKSGSGNYGYTF. The CDR3 nucleotides read TGTGCCTGGAAGAGCGGCAGCGGCAACTATGGCTACACCTTC.

The rearrangement joins TRBV29-1 to TRBJ1-2, with TRBD1 identical over 9 bases. V gave up 0 bases and J gave up 4 bases; unmatched junction bases: 3. CDR1 is SQVTM and CDR2 is ANQGSEA in the germline V gene. The CDR3 loop spans 14 amino acids. In DNA form, the CDR3 reads TGCAGCGTTGAAGACCGGGACAGGGCCTATGGCTACACCTTC. Amino acid sequence: CSVEDRDRAYGYTF.

The chain recombines TRBV7-2 with TRBJ1-5; no firm D call. V was clipped by 1 base and J by 4 bases, with 11 bases between them. In germline, CDR1 is SGHTA, CDR2 FQGNSA. This CDR3 contains 15 residues. CDR3 sequence reads: CASSLVAGRNQPQHF. The CDR3 DNA reads TGTGCCAGCAGCTTAGTGGCAGGACGGAATCAGCCCCAGCATTTT.

There are many counts of this clone. The V call is TRBV19, the J call TRBJ1-5; tentatively, D is TRBD1 (5 bases). CDR1 and CDR2 from the germline V gene are LNHDA and SQIVND (reference sequence). There are 15 residues in the CDR3. V was shortened by 7 bases and J by 4 bases, with 17 bases between the two germline ends. The CDR3 DNA follows: TGTGCCAGTAAATCCCCGGCGGGGACGAATCAGCCCCAGCATTTT. This sequence encodes CASKSPAGTNQPQHF.

The chain uses TRBV5-1 and TRBJ2-6, with 11 nucleotides matching TRBD2. The V and J ends lost 2 bases and 2 bases, in that order; junction bases with no gene match: 3. Germline V lookup: CDR1 SGHRS, CDR2 YFSETQ. This CDR3 comprises 17 residues. DNA of the CDR3: TGCGCCAGCAGCTTAATGACTAGCGGGGCTGGGGCCAACGTCCTGACTTTC. Translating it yields CASSLMTSGAGANVLTF.

This clone was found a few times. The chain has TRBV25-1 and TRBJ2-7; 7 nucleotides line up with TRBD1. This CDR3 contains 14 residues. Germline V gene data show CDR1 as MGHDK and CDR2 as SYGVNS. V trimming: 1 base; J trimming: 5 bases; junction bases outside the gene matches: 5. CDR3 loop: CASSESTGVNEQYF. Here the CDR3 DNA reads TGTGCCAGCAGTGAATCTACAGGGGTAAACGAGCAGTACTTC.

The V call is TRBV18, the J call TRBJ2-7; D might be TRBD1 or TRBD2, each matching 5 bases. Germline CDR1 reads KGHSH; CDR2 reads LQKENI. Trimming removed 6 bases from V and 7 bases from J, with 16 bases in between. The CDR3 is 13 residues long. The CDR3 loop is CASSPGDLGEQYF. CDR3 nucleotides: TGTGCCAGCTCCCCCGGGGACCTAGGGGAGCAGTACTTC.

The J gene is TRBJ2-7, the V gene TRBV4-2; weak D call: TRBD1 (6 bases). The CDR3 spans 16 residues. Germline lookup yields CDR1 LGHNA and CDR2 YNFKEQ. The V and J ends lost 0 bases and 2 bases respectively, with 14 bases between them. The CDR3 region has the DNA TGTGCCAGCAGCCAAGAAATGACAGGTGCGACCTACGAGCAGTACTTC. This translates into CASSQEMTGATYEQYF.